The clone carrying this T cell receptor beta chain has only a few counts. Its matching antigen is unknown. This record belongs to a study of blood T cells in healthy people across ages. Study overall: Capture by template switching was about one barcoded beta molecule per two T cells. Points from the study as a whole: Diversity was estimated from one million T cells, and these estimates were considered underestimates.

This CDR3 region has 14 residues. V lost 6 bases and J lost 8; bases outside the gene matches: 8. Alongside a J-beta primer mix, a sample-barcoded 5' primer served in a second PCR lasting roughly 6 to 11 cycles. TCRdb redid the calling of the 5' RACE reads with MiXCR, one entry per CDR3 protein. This sample has around 1,000,000 distinct CDR3 sequences, with roughly a quarter found just once. This same sample was also part of a study on T cells of mothers and their children.

This chain connects TRBV12-3 or TRBV12-4 to TRBJ2-1; 9 bases align to TRBD1. The sequencing input was blood. The sequence was obtained from a girl aged 2-15 years in good health. CDR3 nucleotide sequence: TGTGCCAGCAGCCCCTCGGGACAGGGTGATGAGCAGTTCTTC. Translated, it gives CASSPSGQGDEQFF.